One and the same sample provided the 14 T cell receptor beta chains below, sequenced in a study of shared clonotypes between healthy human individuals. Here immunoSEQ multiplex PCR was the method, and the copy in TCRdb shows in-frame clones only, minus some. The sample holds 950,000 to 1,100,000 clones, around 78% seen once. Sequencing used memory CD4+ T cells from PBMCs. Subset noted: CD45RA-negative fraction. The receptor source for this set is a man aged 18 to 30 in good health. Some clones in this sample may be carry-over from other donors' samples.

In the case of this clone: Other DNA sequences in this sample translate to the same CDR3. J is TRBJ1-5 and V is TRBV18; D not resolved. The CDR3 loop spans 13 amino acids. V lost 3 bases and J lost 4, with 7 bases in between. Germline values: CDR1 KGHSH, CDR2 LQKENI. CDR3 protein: CASSPEGNQPQHF. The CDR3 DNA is TGTGCCAGCTCACCGGAGGGAAATCAGCCCCAGCATTTT.

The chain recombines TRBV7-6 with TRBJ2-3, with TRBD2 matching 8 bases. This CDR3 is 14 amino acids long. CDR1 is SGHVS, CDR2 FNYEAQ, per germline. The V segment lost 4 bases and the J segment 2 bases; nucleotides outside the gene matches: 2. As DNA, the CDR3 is TGTGCCAGCAGCTCGGGAGGGCTCACAGATACGCAGTATTTT. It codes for CASSSGGLTDTQYF.

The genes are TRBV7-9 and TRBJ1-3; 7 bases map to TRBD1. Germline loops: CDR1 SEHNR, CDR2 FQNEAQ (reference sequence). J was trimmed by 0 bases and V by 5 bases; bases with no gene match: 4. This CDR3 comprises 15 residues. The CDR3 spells CASSPQGPSGNTIYF. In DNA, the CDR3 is TGTGCCAGCAGCCCACAGGGGCCCTCTGGAAACACCATATATTTT.

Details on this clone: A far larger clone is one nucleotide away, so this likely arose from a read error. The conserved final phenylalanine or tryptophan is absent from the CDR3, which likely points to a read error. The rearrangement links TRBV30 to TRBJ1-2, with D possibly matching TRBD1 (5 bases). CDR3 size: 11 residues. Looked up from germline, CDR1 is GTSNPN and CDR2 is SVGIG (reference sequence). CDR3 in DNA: TGTGCTCTCAGGGAATGGCTCGGCTACACCCTC. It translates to CALREWLGYTL.

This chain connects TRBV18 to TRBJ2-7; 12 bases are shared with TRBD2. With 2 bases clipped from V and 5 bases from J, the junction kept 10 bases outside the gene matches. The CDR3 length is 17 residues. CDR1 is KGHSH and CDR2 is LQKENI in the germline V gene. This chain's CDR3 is CASSPSLRLAGVDEQYF. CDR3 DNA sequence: TGTGCCAGCTCACCATCACTACGACTAGCGGGAGTAGACGAGCAGTACTTC. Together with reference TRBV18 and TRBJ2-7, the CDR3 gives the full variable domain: NAGVMQNPRHLVRRRGQEARLRCSPMKGHSHVYWYRQLPEEGLKFMVYLQKENIIDESGMPKERFSAEFPKEGPSILRIQQVVRGDSAAYFCASSPSLRLAGVDEQYFGPGTRLTVT.

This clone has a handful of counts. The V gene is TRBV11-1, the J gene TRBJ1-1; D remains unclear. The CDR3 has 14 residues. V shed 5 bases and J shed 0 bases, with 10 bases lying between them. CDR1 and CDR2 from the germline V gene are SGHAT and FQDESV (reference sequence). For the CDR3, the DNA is TGTGCCAGCAGCCCCTCCCGGGTGAACACTGAAGCTTTCTTT. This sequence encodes CASSPSRVNTEAFF.

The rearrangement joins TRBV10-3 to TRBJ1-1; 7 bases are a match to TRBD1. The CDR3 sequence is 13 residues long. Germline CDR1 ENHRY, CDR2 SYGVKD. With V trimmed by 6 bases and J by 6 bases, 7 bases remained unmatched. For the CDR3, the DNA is TGTGCCATCAGCGAGCTCGACAGGGCTGAAGCTTTCTTT. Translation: CAISELDRAEAFF.

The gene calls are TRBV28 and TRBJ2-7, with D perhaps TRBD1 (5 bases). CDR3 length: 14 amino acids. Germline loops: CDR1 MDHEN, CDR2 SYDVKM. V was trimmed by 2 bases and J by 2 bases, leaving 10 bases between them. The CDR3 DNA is TGTGCCAGCAGTTTACAGACAGCACCCTACGAGCAGTACTTC. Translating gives CASSLQTAPYEQYF.

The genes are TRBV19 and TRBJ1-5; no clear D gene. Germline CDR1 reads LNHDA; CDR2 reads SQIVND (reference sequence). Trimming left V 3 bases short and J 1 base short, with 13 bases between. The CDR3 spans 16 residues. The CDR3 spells CASSMGRPWSNQPQHF. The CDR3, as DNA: TGTGCCAGTAGTATGGGGAGGCCGTGGAGCAATCAGCCCCAGCATTTT.

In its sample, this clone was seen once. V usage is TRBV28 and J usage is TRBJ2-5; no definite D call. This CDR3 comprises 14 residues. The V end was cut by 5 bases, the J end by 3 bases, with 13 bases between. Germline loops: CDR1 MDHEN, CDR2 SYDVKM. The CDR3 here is CASSHGQDEETQYF. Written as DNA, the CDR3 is TGTGCCAGCAGTCACGGCCAGGATGAAGAGACCCAGTACTTC.

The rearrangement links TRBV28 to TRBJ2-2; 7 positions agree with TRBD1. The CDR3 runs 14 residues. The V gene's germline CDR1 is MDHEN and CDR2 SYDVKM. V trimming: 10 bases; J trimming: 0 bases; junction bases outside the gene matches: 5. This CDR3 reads CATQGPTNTGELFF. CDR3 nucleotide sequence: TGTGCCACACAGGGGCCTACGAACACCGGGGAGCTGTTTTTT.

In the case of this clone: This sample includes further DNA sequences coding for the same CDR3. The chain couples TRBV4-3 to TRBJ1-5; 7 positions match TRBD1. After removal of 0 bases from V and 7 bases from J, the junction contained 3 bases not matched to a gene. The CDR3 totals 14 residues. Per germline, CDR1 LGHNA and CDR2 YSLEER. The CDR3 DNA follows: TGCGCCAGCAGCCAAGACAGGGGGGGCCAGCCCCAGCATTTT. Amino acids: CASSQDRGGQPQHF.

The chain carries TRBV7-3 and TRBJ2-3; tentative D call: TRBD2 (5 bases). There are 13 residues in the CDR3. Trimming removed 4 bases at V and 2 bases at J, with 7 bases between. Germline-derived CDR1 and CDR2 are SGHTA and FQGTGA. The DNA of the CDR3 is TGTGCCAGCAGCTCGGGGATCACAGATACGCAGTATTTT. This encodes CASSSGITDTQYF.

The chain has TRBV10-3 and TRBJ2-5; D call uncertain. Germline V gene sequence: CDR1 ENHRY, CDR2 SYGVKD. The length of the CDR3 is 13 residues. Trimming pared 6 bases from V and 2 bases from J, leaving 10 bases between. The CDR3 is CAIRALFQETQYF. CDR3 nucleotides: TGTGCCATCAGAGCCCTGTTTCAAGAGACCCAGTACTTC.